Below, 8 T cell receptor beta chains from the same sample are listed, as sequenced in a study of T cell repertoires in cytomegalovirus infection. In TCRdb, the reads were re-called with MiXCR into one record per CDR3 protein. The repertoire holds roughly 860,000 distinct CDR3 sequences, less than 35% seen once, with under 15% in the top ten. The antigens of these receptors remain unknown. The sequencing used cultured CD8+ T cells from PBMCs, collected from culture after CMV antigen stimulation. The origin of the receptors is a human donor in good health (CMV status not recorded). Some clones in this sample may be carry-over from other donors' samples.

This chain connects TRBV7-6 to TRBJ1-5, with 9 positions matching TRBD1. The germline gives CDR1 SGHVS, CDR2 FNYEAQ. CDR3 length equals 17 residues. Trimming removed 1 base from V and 1 base from J; junction bases left unmatched: 5. The CDR3 protein is CASSLGTGERSNQPQHF. In DNA, the CDR3 is TGTGCCAGCAGCTTAGGGACAGGGGAGAGGAGCAATCAGCCCCAGCATTTT.

The table lists this clonotype with many counts. The chain uses TRBV7-9 and TRBJ2-5, with D perhaps being TRBD1 or TRBD2 (5 bases each). Germline V gene lookup returns CDR1 SEHNR and CDR2 FQNEAQ (reference sequence). Trimming took off 0 bases at V and 2 bases at J, with 31 bases between the two ends. This CDR3 is built from 22 residues. The CDR3 spells CASSLAHGVPGTRANKQETQYF. In DNA form, the CDR3 reads TGTGCCAGCAGCTTAGCGCATGGGGTCCCCGGGACGAGAGCCAACAAACAAGAGACCCAGTACTTC.

The V call is TRBV6-6, the J call TRBJ1-2; 8 bases align to TRBD1. J was trimmed by 7 bases and V by 0 bases; bases with no gene match: 19. The CDR3 consists of 19 residues. Germline CDR1 reads MNHNY; CDR2 reads SVGAGI (reference sequence). CDR3 sequence (DNA): TGTGCCAGCAGTTACTCACGGTCAGGGGGCGTCTTACCCACCGCTGGCTACACCTTC. Its translation is CASSYSRSGGVLPTAGYTF.

This chain links TRBV5-6 with TRBJ1-5, with 12 positions matching TRBD1. Germline assignment: CDR1 SGHDT and CDR2 YYEEEE. V lost 4 bases to trimming and J lost 9 bases; unmatched junction nucleotides: 8. This CDR3 comprises 15 residues. The CDR3 sequence is CASSRGTGGQRPQHF. The CDR3 DNA reads as TGTGCCAGCAGCCGGGGGACAGGGGGCCAAAGGCCCCAGCATTTT. The full variable domain, rest sourced from reference TRBV5-6 and TRBJ1-5, is DAGVTQSPTHLIKTRGQQVTLRCSPKSGHDTVSWYQQALGQGPQFIFQYYEEEERQRGNFPDRFSGHQFPNYSSELNVNALLLGDSALYLCASSRGTGGQRPQHFGDGTRLSIL.

There are a few counts of this clonotype. The chain combines TRBV28 with TRBJ1-6; 10 bases fit TRBD1. The germline CDR1 and CDR2 sequences are MDHEN and SYDVKM. V shed 6 bases and J 5 bases; nucleotides not matched to a gene: 4. The CDR3 is 15 amino acids. The CDR3 DNA reads as TGTGCCAGCAGGGATGGGACAGGGGATAATTCACCCCTCCACTTT. Translating gives CASRDGTGDNSPLHF.

The chain is built from TRBV19 and TRBJ1-2; D may be TRBD1 (5 bases). V was pared by 6 bases and J by 5 bases, with 19 bases between. Germline V CDR1 and CDR2: LNHDA, SQIVND (reference sequence). CDR3 length: 15 amino acids. DNA for the CDR3: TGTGCCAGTAGCAAAAAGGGGCACCGGGAGTATGGCTACACCTTC. Translated, it gives CASSKKGHREYGYTF.

The chain combines TRBV7-9 with TRBJ1-2, with D unclear. The CDR3 extends over 16 amino acids. Germline CDR1 reads SEHNR; CDR2 reads FQNEAQ (reference sequence). The ends were cut back, 0 bases at V and 4 bases at J, with 15 bases in the middle. CDR3 sequence (DNA): TGTGCCAGCAGCTTAGCGCGAAGGGAGACGTTCTATGGCTACACCTTC. This codes for CASSLARRETFYGYTF.

This clonotype was seen repeatedly, ten times or more. The chain combines TRBV27 with TRBJ2-3; the D is unclear. Trimming took 1 base from V and 4 from J, leaving 15 bases between them. The germline gives CDR1 MNHEY, CDR2 SMNVEV (reference sequence). The length of the CDR3 is 16 residues. The chain's CDR3 is CASSLLMGNFPDTQYF. CDR3 coding DNA: TGTGCCAGCAGTTTATTGATGGGGAATTTTCCAGATACGCAGTATTTT.